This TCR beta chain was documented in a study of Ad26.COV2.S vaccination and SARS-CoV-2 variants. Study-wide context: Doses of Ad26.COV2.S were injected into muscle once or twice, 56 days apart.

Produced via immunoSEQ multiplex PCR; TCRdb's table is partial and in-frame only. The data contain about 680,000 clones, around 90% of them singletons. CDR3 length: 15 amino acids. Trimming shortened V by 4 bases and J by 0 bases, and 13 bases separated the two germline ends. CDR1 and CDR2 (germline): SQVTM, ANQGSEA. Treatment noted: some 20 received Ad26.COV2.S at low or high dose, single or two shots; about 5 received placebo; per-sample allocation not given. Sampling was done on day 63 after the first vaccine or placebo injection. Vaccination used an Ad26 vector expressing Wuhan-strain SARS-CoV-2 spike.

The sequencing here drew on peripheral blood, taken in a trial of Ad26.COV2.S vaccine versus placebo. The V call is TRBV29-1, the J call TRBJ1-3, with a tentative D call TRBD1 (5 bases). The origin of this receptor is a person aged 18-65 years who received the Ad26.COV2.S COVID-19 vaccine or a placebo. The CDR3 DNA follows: TGCAGCGTTGTCGGGGGACTGCTCTCTGGAAACACCATATATTTT. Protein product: CSVVGGLLSGNTIYF.